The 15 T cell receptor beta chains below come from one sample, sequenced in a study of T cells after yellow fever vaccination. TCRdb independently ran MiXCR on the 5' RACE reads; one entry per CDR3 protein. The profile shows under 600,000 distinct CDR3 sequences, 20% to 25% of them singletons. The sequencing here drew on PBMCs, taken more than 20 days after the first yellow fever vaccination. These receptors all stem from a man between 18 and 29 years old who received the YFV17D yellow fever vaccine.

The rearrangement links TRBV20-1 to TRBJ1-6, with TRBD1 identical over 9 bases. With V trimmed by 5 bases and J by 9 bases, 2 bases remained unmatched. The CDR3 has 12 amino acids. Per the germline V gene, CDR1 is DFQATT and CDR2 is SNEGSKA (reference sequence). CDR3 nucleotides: TGCAGTGCTTGGGACAGGGTTTCACCCCTCCACTTT. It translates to CSAWDRVSPLHF.

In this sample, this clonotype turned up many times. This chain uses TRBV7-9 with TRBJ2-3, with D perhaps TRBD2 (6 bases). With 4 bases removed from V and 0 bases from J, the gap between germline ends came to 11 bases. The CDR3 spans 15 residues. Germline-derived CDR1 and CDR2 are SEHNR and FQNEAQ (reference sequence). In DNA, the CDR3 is TGTGCCAGCAGCTCATTAGCGGAGAGCACAGATACGCAGTATTTT. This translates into CASSSLAESTDTQYF.

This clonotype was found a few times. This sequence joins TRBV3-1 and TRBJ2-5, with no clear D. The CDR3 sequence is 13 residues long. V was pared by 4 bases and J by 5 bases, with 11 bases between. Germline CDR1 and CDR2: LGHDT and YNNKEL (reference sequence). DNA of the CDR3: TGTGCCAGCAGCCCAGTGACTGGGGAGACCCAGTACTTC. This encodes CASSPVTGETQYF.

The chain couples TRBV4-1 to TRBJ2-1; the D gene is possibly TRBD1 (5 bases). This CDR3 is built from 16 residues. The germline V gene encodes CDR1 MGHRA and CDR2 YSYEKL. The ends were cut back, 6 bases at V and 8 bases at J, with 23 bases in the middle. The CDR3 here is CASSRSGQGWVYEQFF. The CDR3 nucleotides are TGCGCCAGCAGTCGAAGTGGGCAGGGTTGGGTCTATGAGCAGTTCTTC.

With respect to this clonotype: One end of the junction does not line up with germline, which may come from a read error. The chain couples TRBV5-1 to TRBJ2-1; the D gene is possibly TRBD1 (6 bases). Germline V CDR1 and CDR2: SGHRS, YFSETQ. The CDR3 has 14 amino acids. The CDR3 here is CVSSFDRPYNEQFF. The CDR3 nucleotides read TGCGTCAGCAGCTTTGACAGGCCCTACAATGAGCAGTTCTTC.

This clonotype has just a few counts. CDR3 nucleotides: TGTGCCAGCAGTTACTTGGGACAGGGGGCGGGAACCGGGGAGCTGTTTTTT. Protein product: CASSYLGQGAGTGELFF. This chain joins TRBV6-5 and TRBJ2-2; 12 nucleotides match TRBD1. V dropped 1 base and J dropped 5; count of bases not matched to a gene: 5. The germline V gene encodes CDR1 MNHEY and CDR2 SVGAGI. The CDR3 spans 17 residues.

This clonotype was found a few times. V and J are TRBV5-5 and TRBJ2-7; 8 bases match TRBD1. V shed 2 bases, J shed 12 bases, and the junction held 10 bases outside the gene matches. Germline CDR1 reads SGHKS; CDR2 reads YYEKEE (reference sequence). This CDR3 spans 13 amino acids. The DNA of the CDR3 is TGTGCCAGCAGCTTTAGGGGCAGGGGGCGTTGGTACTTC. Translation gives CASSFRGRGRWYF.

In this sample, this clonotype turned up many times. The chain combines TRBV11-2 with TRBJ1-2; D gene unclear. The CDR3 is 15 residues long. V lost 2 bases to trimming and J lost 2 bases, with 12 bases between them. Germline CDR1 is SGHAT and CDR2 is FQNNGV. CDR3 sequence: CASSLNPLLNYGYTF. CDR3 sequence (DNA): TGTGCCAGCAGCTTAAACCCGCTCCTCAACTATGGCTACACCTTC.

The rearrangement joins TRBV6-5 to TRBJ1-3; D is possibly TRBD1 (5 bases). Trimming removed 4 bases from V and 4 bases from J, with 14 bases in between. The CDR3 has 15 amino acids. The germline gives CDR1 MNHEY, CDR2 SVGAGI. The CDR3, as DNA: TGTGCCAGCAGTTCTCTCGACAGTTCGGGAAACACCATATATTTT. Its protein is CASSSLDSSGNTIYF.

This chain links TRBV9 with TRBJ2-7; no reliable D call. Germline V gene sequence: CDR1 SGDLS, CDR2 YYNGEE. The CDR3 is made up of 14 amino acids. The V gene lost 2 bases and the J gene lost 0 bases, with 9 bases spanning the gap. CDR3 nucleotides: TGTGCCAGCAGCGTTCTCAGTTCCTCCTACGAGCAGTACTTC. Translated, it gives CASSVLSSSYEQYF.

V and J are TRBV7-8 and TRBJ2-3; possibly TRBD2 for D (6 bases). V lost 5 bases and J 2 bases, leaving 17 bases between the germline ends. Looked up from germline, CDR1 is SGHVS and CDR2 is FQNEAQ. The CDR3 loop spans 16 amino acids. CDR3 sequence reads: CASSMTERAPTDTQYF. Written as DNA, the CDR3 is TGTGCCAGCAGCATGACCGAGCGGGCTCCCACAGATACGCAGTATTTT.

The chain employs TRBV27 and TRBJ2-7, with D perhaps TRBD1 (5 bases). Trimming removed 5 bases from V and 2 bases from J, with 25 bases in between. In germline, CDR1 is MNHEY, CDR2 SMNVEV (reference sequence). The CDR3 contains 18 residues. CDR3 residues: CASSPLRQNQDCPYEQYF. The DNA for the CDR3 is TGTGCCAGCAGTCCTCTCCGACAGAACCAAGATTGTCCCTACGAGCAGTACTTC.

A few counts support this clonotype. The CDR3 spells CASSLAGLGEQYV. The CDR3, as DNA: TGTGCCAGCAGCTTAGCGGGCCTGGGGGAGCAGTACGTC. The gene calls are TRBV7-6 and TRBJ2-7; D call uncertain. With 0 bases removed from V and 7 bases from J, the gap between germline ends came to 10 bases. CDR1 is SGHVS, CDR2 FNYEAQ, per germline. The length of the CDR3 is 13 residues.

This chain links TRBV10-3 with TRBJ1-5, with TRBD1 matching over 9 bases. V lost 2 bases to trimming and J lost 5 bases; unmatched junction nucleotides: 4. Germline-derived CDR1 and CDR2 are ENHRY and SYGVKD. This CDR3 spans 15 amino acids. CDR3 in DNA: TGTGCCATCAGTGAGCCGGACAGGGGCGATCAGCCCCAGCATTTT. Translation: CAISEPDRGDQPQHF.

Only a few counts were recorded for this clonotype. Here the CDR3 reads CSVVIGYDGELFF. CDR3 DNA: TGCAGCGTTGTGATAGGGTACGACGGGGAGCTGTTTTTT. The genes are TRBV29-1 and TRBJ2-2; no clear D. The germline V gene has CDR1 SQVTM and CDR2 ANQGSEA. Trimming stripped 4 bases from V and 7 bases from J, with 13 bases between. This CDR3 spans 13 amino acids.